This entry is about one TCR beta chain. The data originate from a study of blood T cell repertoires in COVID-19. Study in general: Samples representing acute and convalescent COVID-19 were sourced from the United States, Italy and Spain. Sources were T cells, B-cell-depleted T cells, or PBMCs; the material itself was cDNA or gDNA.

Per the original data handling: Using reference gene primer amplification, nucleated cell counts were estimated. Libraries were prepared by immunoSEQ multiplex PCR; TCRdb keeps only in-frame clonotypes and omits some of them. D and trimming were read from the DNA, whereas the V and J calls and clone size are those reported in that table. Altogether 120,000 or so clones are present, 65% to 90% being singletons, with the ten largest covering roughly a quarter. There are 15 residues in the CDR3. This TCR came from a woman at least 80 years old with acute or convalescent COVID-19. The chain recombines TRBV21-1 with TRBJ1-1. TRBV21-1 is classified as a pseudogene. The sequenced material came from peripheral blood. The chain's CDR3 is CASSKEGPENTEAFF. The CDR3 DNA follows: TGTGCCAGCAGCAAGGAGGGGCCGGAGAACACTGAAGCTTTCTTT.